This T cell receptor (beta chain) was captured by sequencing in a study of T cells after posttransplantation cyclophosphamide. The J segment lost 4 bases and the V segment lost 1 base, leaving 8 bases of the junction unmatched. Germline V gene data show CDR1 as SGHNT and CDR2 as YENEEA. The CDR3 sequence is 17 residues long. Methotrexate plus calcineurin inhibitor accompanied controls' myeloablative marrow transplants; sampling was 1 year later. Libraries were prepared by immunoSEQ multiplex PCR; TCRdb keeps only in-frame clonotypes and omits some of them. The sample records about 16,000 clones, roughly 87% being singletons.

This receptor was identified in a male patient aged 50 or older who received an allogeneic stem cell transplant from an unrelated donor, was CMV-positive, and had chronic GVHD only. Some T cells may possibly be graft donor cells. V is TRBV11-3 and J is TRBJ2-7, with 12 bases identical to TRBD2. The sample here was PBMCs, taken after an allogeneic stem cell transplant with a calcineurin inhibitor and methotrexate. The CDR3 DNA is TGTGCCAGCAGCTTAGTGCTAGCGGGAGGGCCGGGGTACGAGCAGTACTTC. Translating it yields CASSLVLAGGPGYEQYF. The full variable domain, rest sourced from reference TRBV11-3 and TRBJ2-7, is EAGVVQSPRYKIIEKKQPVAFWCNPISGHNTLYWYLQNLGQGPELLIRYENEEAVDDSQLPKDRFSAERLKGVDSTLKIQPAELGDSAVYLCASSLVLAGGPGYEQYFGPGTRLTVT.